The 22 T cell receptor beta chains in this list originate from one sample, sequenced in a study of blood T cell repertoires in COVID-19. Assay used: immunoSEQ multiplex PCR; TCRdb lists only in-frame clones, some missing. This table holds 200,000 or so clones, under 90% found once. Sequenced sample: PBMCs or T cells enriched from blood (not recorded which). The receptors originated from a woman between 45 and 60 years old who had been exposed to COVID-19.

A single count supports this clone. The V call is TRBV3-1 (or the pseudogene TRBV3-2), the J call TRBJ1-1, with D maybe TRBD1 (6 bases). Trimming took off 4 bases at V and 9 bases at J, with 15 bases between the two ends. Germline CDR1 LGHDT, CDR2 YNNKEL (reference sequence). The CDR3 contains 13 residues. This CDR3 is CASSLRGHDQAFF. The CDR3 nucleotides read TGTGCCAGCAGCCTCAGGGGACATGACCAAGCTTTCTTT.

The genes are TRBV5-4 and TRBJ2-1, with 7 bases aligning to TRBD2. J gave up 2 bases and V 5 bases, and 4 bases lay outside the gene matches. Germline values: CDR1 SGHNT, CDR2 YYREEE (reference sequence). This CDR3 has 14 amino acids. The CDR3 spells CASSLLATYNEQFF. As DNA, the CDR3 is TGTGCCAGCAGTCTACTAGCGACCTACAATGAGCAGTTCTTC.

J is TRBJ2-7 and V is TRBV10-3; no definite D call. V was trimmed by 8 bases and J by 0 bases, leaving 8 bases between them. The CDR3 extends over 12 amino acids. Germline V gene data show CDR1 as ENHRY and CDR2 as SYGVKD. The CDR3 protein is CAIGQASYEQYF. CDR3 in DNA: TGTGCCATCGGGCAGGCCTCCTACGAGCAGTACTTC.

The table lists this clone with a few counts. The rearrangement links TRBV25-1 to TRBJ1-1; D not resolved. Germline-derived CDR1 and CDR2 are MGHDK and SYGVNS. CDR3 length: 15 residues. Trimming took 1 base from V and 8 from J, leaving 17 bases between them. The CDR3 region is CASSEFTTGEGEAFF. Here the CDR3 DNA reads TGTGCCAGCAGTGAATTCACCACCGGGGAAGGGGAAGCTTTCTTT. The full variable domain, rest sourced from reference TRBV25-1 and TRBJ1-1, is EADIYQTPRYLVIGTGKKITLECSQTMGHDKMYWYQQDPGMELHLIHYSYGVNSTEKGDLSSESTVSRIRTEHFPLTLESARPSHTSQYLCASSEFTTGEGEAFFGQGTRLTVV.

This chain uses TRBV7-2 with TRBJ2-4; 8 bases align to TRBD1. The CDR3 consists of 16 residues. Per germline, CDR1 SGHTA and CDR2 FQGNSA. The J segment lost 6 bases and the V segment lost 1 base, leaving 8 bases of the junction unmatched. The CDR3 DNA sequence: TGTGCCAGCAGCTTAGTCCAGGGGGCTCGTTCAAACATTCAGTACTTC. Protein: CASSLVQGARSNIQYF.

The chain carries TRBV18 and TRBJ2-4, with D possibly being TRBD1 (6 bases). Per the germline V gene, CDR1 is KGHSH and CDR2 is LQKENI. The CDR3 is made up of 16 amino acids. Trimming removed 6 bases from V and 5 bases from J, with 20 bases in between. CDR3 bases: TGTGCCAGCTCCCGCCAGGGGTCCCTCCAGGAAAACATTCAGTACTTC. Translation: CASSRQGSLQENIQYF.

V gene TRBV15 combines with J gene TRBJ2-7, with a weak D call TRBD2 (5 bases). Per germline, CDR1 LNHNV and CDR2 YYDKDF (reference sequence). This CDR3 contains 17 residues. V was trimmed by 1 base and J by 1 base, leaving 17 bases between them. CDR3 residues: CATSRVSFGRRSYEQYF. CDR3 DNA sequence: TGTGCCACCAGCAGAGTTTCATTTGGACGGAGGTCCTACGAGCAGTACTTC.

The rearrangement links TRBV27 to TRBJ1-2; D is perhaps TRBD1 (6 bases). This CDR3 spans 12 amino acids. Germline CDR1 reads MNHEY; CDR2 reads SMNVEV (reference sequence). V was trimmed by 6 bases and J by 9 bases, leaving 14 bases between them. The CDR3 coding sequence is TGTGCCAGCAGCCCCCTCAGGGGTCGCTACACCTTC. It yields the protein CASSPLRGRYTF.

The chain couples TRBV7-2 to TRBJ2-1; D gene uncertain. The V gene's germline CDR1 is SGHTA and CDR2 FQGNSA. CDR3 length: 14 amino acids. V lost 1 base and J 3 bases, leaving 7 bases between the germline ends. The DNA of the CDR3 is TGTGCCAGCAGCTTAGACACCTTCTACAATGAGCAGTTCTTC. Its translation is CASSLDTFYNEQFF.

The chain has TRBV9 and TRBJ2-1; possibly TRBD2 for D (5 bases). Trimming left V 0 bases short and J 8 bases short, with 15 bases between. Per germline, CDR1 SGDLS and CDR2 YYNGEE. The CDR3 consists of 15 residues. The CDR3 loop reads CASSVGGDSGDEQFF. The CDR3 DNA reads TGTGCCAGCAGCGTAGGAGGAGACTCCGGGGATGAGCAGTTCTTC.

The table lists this clone with a few counts. The chain has TRBV5-5 and TRBJ1-3, with 7 bases lining up with TRBD1. Looked up from germline, CDR1 is SGHKS and CDR2 is YYEKEE (reference sequence). The CDR3 length is 20 residues. After removal of 4 bases from V and 0 bases from J, the junction contained 19 bases not matched to a gene. In DNA, the CDR3 is TGTGCCAGCAGCCCGGATAAGGGGACAGTTCTTTTTAGCTCTGGAAACACCATATATTTT. This codes for CASSPDKGTVLFSSGNTIYF.

This sequence joins TRBV4-1 and TRBJ1-2, with TRBD1 identical over 7 bases. The J segment lost 7 bases and the V segment lost 1 base, leaving 6 bases of the junction unmatched. The length of the CDR3 is 14 residues. Germline loops: CDR1 MGHRA, CDR2 YSYEKL. CDR3 nucleotide sequence: TGCGCCAGCAGCCAAGGACAGGGTGGGGGTGGCTACACCTTC. It codes for CASSQGQGGGGYTF.

This clone was observed a handful of times. V is TRBV19 and J is TRBJ1-3, with 8 bases identical to TRBD1. The V segment lost 9 bases and the J segment 0 bases; nucleotides outside the gene matches: 13. Germline values: CDR1 LNHDA, CDR2 SQIVND (reference sequence). This CDR3 has 17 residues. The CDR3 nucleotides read TGTGCCAGCACTAGGGACAGGAGTGTGCGCTCTGGAAACACCATATATTTT. Translation: CASTRDRSVRSGNTIYF.

This chain uses TRBV6-6 with TRBJ2-1; tentative D call: TRBD2 (5 bases). Germline V lookup: CDR1 MNHNY, CDR2 SVGAGI (reference sequence). Trimming left V 6 bases short and J 3 bases short, with 15 bases between. The CDR3 totals 15 residues. CDR3 sequence (DNA): TGTGCCAGCAGCCCTGGAGGACGGAGCTACAATGAGCAGTTCTTC. It specifies CASSPGGRSYNEQFF.

This chain uses TRBV6-5 with TRBJ1-2, with no clear D. With 10 bases removed from V and 8 bases from J, the gap between germline ends came to 14 bases. Germline V lookup: CDR1 MNHEY, CDR2 SVGAGI. CDR3 length: 11 residues. CDR3 sequence reads: CATLDFPGYTF. As DNA, the CDR3 is TGTGCCACCTTGGACTTTCCCGGCTACACCTTC.

The chain couples TRBV27 to TRBJ1-6; unclear D gene. The CDR3 length is 13 residues. Germline V CDR1 and CDR2: MNHEY, SMNVEV (reference sequence). Trimming pared 3 bases from V and 10 bases from J, leaving 10 bases between. The DNA for the CDR3 is TGTGCCAGCAGTTTCACCTCGGAGTCACCCCTCCACTTT. Translation gives CASSFTSESPLHF.

The CDR3 loop reads CATLTSGGDEQYF. CDR3 in DNA: TGCGCCACCCTCACTAGCGGGGGGGACGAGCAGTACTTC. The rearrangement joins TRBV10-2 to TRBJ2-7; TRBD2 aligns across 13 bases. Germline lookup yields CDR1 WSHSY and CDR2 SAAADI. This CDR3 contains 13 residues. With V trimmed by 10 bases and J by 5 bases, 5 bases remained unmatched.

The chain joins TRBV18 to TRBJ2-7, with 10 bases lining up with TRBD2. Trimming cost V 2 bases and J 4 bases; bases outside gene matches: 11. CDR1 KGHSH and CDR2 LQKENI come from the germline V gene. There are 17 residues in the CDR3. The DNA for the CDR3 is TGTGCCAGCTCACCAATAGCGGGGGGTCCCTTGACATACGAGCAGTACTTC. Its protein is CASSPIAGGPLTYEQYF.

This chain uses TRBV24-1 with TRBJ2-3; TRBD2 matches at 7 bases. This CDR3 contains 14 residues. The V and J ends lost 5 bases and 4 bases, in that order; junction bases with no gene match: 5. The germline gives CDR1 KGHDR, CDR2 SFDVKD. The CDR3 spells CATSAGGWSDTQYF. CDR3 bases: TGTGCCACCAGTGCCGGGGGGTGGTCAGATACGCAGTATTTT.

The CDR3 DNA sequence: TGTGCCAGCAGTTTAGCGGAGGGCACTGAAGCTTTCTTT. It encodes CASSLAEGTEAFF. The V call is TRBV12-3 or TRBV12-4, the J call TRBJ1-1, with no clear D. This CDR3 has 13 amino acids. Trimming took off 0 bases at V and 4 bases at J, with 6 bases between the two ends.

This sequence joins TRBV7-2 and TRBJ2-7; 8 bases map to TRBD1. There are 16 residues in the CDR3. The junction had 13 bases not matched to a gene; V was cut back by 3 bases and J by 6 bases. Germline V gene sequence: CDR1 SGHTA, CDR2 FQGNSA. The CDR3 here is CASSFWSATGVAEQYF. In DNA, the CDR3 is TGTGCCAGCAGCTTTTGGTCTGCGACAGGGGTAGCCGAGCAGTACTTC.

The rearrangement links TRBV3-1 (or the pseudogene TRBV3-2) to TRBJ1-2; unclear D gene. Per germline, CDR1 LGHDT and CDR2 YNNKEL (reference sequence). V was cut by 2 bases and J by 0 bases, with 7 bases left in between. This CDR3 is 14 amino acids long. CDR3 DNA sequence: TGTGCCAGCAGCCAACGGGTTTCTAACTATGGCTACACCTTC. Translated, it gives CASSQRVSNYGYTF.